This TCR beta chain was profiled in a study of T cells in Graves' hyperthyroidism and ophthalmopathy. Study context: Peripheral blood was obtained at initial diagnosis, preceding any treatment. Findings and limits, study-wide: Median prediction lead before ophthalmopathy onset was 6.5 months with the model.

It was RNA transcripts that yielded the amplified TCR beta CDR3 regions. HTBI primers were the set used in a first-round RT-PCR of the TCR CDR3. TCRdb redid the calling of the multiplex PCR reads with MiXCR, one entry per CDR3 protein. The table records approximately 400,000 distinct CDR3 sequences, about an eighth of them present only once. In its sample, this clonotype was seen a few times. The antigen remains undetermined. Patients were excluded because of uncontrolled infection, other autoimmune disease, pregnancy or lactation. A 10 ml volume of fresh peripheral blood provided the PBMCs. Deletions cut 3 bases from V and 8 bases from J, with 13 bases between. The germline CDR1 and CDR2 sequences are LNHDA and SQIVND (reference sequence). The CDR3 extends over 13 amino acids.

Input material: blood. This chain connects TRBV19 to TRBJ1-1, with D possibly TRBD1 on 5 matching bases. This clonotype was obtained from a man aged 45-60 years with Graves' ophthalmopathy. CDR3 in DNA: TGTGCCAGTAGTATTGGGACTCGCGAAGAAGCTTTCTTT. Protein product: CASSIGTREEAFF.